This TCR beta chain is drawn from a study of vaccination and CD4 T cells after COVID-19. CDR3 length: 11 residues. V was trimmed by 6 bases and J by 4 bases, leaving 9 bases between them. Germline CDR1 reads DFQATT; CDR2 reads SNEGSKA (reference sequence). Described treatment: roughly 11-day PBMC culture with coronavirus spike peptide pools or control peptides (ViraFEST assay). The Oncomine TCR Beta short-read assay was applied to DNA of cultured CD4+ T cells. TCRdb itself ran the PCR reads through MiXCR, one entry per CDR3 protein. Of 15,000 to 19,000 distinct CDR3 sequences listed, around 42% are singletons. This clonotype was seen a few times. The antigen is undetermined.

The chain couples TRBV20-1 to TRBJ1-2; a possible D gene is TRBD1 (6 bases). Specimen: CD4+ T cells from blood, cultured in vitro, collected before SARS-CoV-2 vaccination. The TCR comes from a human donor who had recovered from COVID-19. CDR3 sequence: CSAKTGYGYTF. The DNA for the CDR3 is TGCAGTGCCAAGACAGGCTATGGCTACACCTTC.